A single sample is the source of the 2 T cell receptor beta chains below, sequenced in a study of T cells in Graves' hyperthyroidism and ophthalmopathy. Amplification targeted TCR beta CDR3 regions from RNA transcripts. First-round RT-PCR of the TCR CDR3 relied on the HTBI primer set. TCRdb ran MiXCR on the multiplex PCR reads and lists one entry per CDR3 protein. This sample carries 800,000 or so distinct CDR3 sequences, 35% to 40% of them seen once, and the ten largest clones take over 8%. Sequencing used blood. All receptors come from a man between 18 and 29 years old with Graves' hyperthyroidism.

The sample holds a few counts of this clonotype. The DNA of the CDR3 is TGTGCCAGCAGCTGGGGGGGGACAACTAATCAGCCCCAGCATTTT. Translated, it gives CASSWGGTTNQPQHF. The V call is TRBV5-6, the J call TRBJ1-5; a possible D gene is TRBD1 (6 bases). CDR1 is SGHDT and CDR2 is YYEEEE in the germline V gene. Trimming took 3 bases from V and 4 from J, leaving 14 bases between them. There are 15 residues in the CDR3.

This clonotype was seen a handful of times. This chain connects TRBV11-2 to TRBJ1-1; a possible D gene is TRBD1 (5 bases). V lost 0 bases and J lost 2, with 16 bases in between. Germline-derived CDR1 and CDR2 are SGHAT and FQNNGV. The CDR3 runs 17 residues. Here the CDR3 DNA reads TGTGCCAGCAGCTTAGACCGGAGCAGAAGGGGAAACACTGAAGCTTTCTTT. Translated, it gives CASSLDRSRRGNTEAFF.